This T cell receptor beta chain was identified during a study of blood T cell repertoires in COVID-19. Patients in Seattle were enrolled during active infection, then followed longitudinally. Original processing notes: Reference gene primer amplification gave estimated nucleated cell counts. Generated by immunoSEQ multiplex PCR, the TCRdb table keeps only in-frame clones and is missing some. V and J calls and clone size are given by that table; D and trimming were obtained from the DNA. The sample lists about 110,000 clones, around 80% seen once, with more than 5.5% in the top ten. Per germline, CDR1 LGHDT and CDR2 YNNKEL (reference sequence). V shed 1 base, J shed 3 bases, and the junction held 8 bases outside the gene matches. The CDR3 loop spans 17 amino acids.

The specimen sequenced was peripheral blood. The genes are TRBV3-1 (or the pseudogene TRBV3-2) and TRBJ1-3; 8 nucleotides align to TRBD1. This TCR was sampled from a man at least 80 years old with COVID-19, enrolled during active disease. CDR3 residues: CASSQAGRGHGGNTIYF. The CDR3 DNA reads TGTGCCAGCAGCCAAGCGGGCAGGGGGCATGGTGGAAACACCATATATTTT.